These 18 T cell receptor beta chains originate from one sample sequenced in a study of T cells after yellow fever vaccination. TCRdb reanalysed the 5' RACE reads using MiXCR and keeps one entry per CDR3 protein. Among approximately 96,000 distinct CDR3 sequences, approximately 8.4% were seen once, and the ten largest hold approximately 16%. Source: CD8+ T cells not binding an NS4B(214-222) dextramer, sorted from PBMCs, taken less than 18 days after the first yellow fever vaccination. Receptors were obtained from a man aged 18 to 35 who received the YFV17D yellow fever vaccine.

The sample holds a few counts of this clonotype. The chain links TRBV29-1 to TRBJ1-4; 7 bases align to TRBD1. The CDR3 has 13 residues. The V segment lost 8 bases and the J segment 4 bases; nucleotides outside the gene matches: 7. CDR1 and CDR2 (germline): SQVTM, ANQGSEA. The CDR3 reads CSFLTGYNEKLFF. The CDR3 DNA follows: TGCAGCTTCCTGACAGGGTATAATGAAAAACTGTTTTTT.

There are many counts of this clonotype. The chain links TRBV5-8 to TRBJ1-5, with D hard to call. Trimming pared 0 bases from V and 6 bases from J, leaving 7 bases between. This CDR3 region has 13 residues. CDR1 SGHTS and CDR2 YDEGEE come from the germline V gene. CDR3 sequence reads: CASSLDGGQPQHF. DNA for the CDR3: TGTGCCAGCAGCTTGGATGGCGGTCAGCCCCAGCATTTT.

This chain uses TRBV27 with TRBJ1-4; unclear D gene. Germline V lookup: CDR1 MNHEY, CDR2 SMNVEV (reference sequence). This CDR3 region has 15 residues. Trimming took 1 base from V and 6 from J, leaving 12 bases between them. The CDR3 sequence is CASSLWGAPDEKLFF. CDR3 bases: TGTGCCAGCAGTTTATGGGGAGCCCCGGATGAAAAACTGTTTTTT.

This clonotype was detected only a few times. The chain has TRBV9 and TRBJ2-5; 10 bases are shared with TRBD1. The germline V gene has CDR1 SGDLS and CDR2 YYNGEE. V dropped 4 bases and J dropped 10; count of bases not matched to a gene: 16. The CDR3 loop spans 16 amino acids. CDR3 sequence reads: CASSPGGGTGAEDQYF. The CDR3 bases are TGTGCCAGCAGCCCAGGTGGTGGGACAGGGGCTGAGGACCAGTACTTC.

A few counts support this clonotype. The V gene is TRBV7-9, the J gene TRBJ2-7; D unresolved. CDR3 length: 13 residues. Trimming pared 3 bases from V and 5 bases from J, leaving 11 bases between. The germline V gene encodes CDR1 SEHNR and CDR2 FQNEAQ (reference sequence). In DNA, the CDR3 is TGTGCCAGCAGCTTCCCCAACTTCGACGAGCAGTACTTC. It codes for CASSFPNFDEQYF.

This clonotype was seen only a few times. The genes are TRBV7-6 and TRBJ2-7; 7 nucleotides match TRBD1. The CDR3 is 14 residues long. CDR1 SGHVS and CDR2 FNYEAQ come from the germline V gene. V shed 3 bases, J shed 6 bases, and the junction held 8 bases outside the gene matches. The CDR3 reads CASSFTGVLAEQYF. CDR3 in DNA: TGTGCCAGCAGCTTTACAGGGGTTTTGGCCGAGCAGTACTTC.

The table lists this clonotype with many counts. The genes are TRBV12-3 or TRBV12-4 and TRBJ2-5; unclear D gene. Between the trimmed V and J ends, which lost 8 bases and 8 bases, there was a span of 12 bases. The length of the CDR3 is 11 residues. CDR3 DNA: TGTGCCAGCCAAATAAGAGACACCCAGTACTTC. It is translated as CASQIRDTQYF.

This clonotype was counted between two and nine times. The V gene is TRBV5-6, the J gene TRBJ1-2; 7 positions agree with TRBD1. Per the germline V gene, CDR1 is SGHDT and CDR2 is YYEEEE. Trimming cost V 5 bases and J 7 bases; bases outside gene matches: 5. The length of the CDR3 is 12 residues. Here the CDR3 reads CASRIGGGGYTF. Written as DNA, the CDR3 is TGTGCCAGCAGGATAGGGGGCGGTGGCTACACCTTC.

The chain combines TRBV7-9 with TRBJ2-2; TRBD1 matches 7 bases. The J segment lost 1 base and the V segment lost 4 bases, leaving 6 bases of the junction unmatched. There are 16 residues in the CDR3. Germline CDR1 and CDR2: SEHNR and FQNEAQ (reference sequence). CDR3 sequence (DNA): TGTGCCAGCAGCTCCTTCGGACAGGAGAACACCGGGGAGCTGTTTTTT. Translating gives CASSSFGQENTGELFF.

The chain employs TRBV5-6 and TRBJ1-1; D ambiguous. This CDR3 spans 15 amino acids. CDR1 is SGHDT, CDR2 YYEEEE, per germline. Trimming cost V 3 bases and J 0 bases, with 12 bases left between them. CDR3 region: CASSSGSTLNTEAFF. For the CDR3, the DNA is TGTGCCAGCAGCTCTGGCTCGACCCTGAACACTGAAGCTTTCTTT.

The sample holds a few counts of this clonotype. The V call is TRBV29-1, the J call TRBJ1-1; D gene ambiguous. The germline V and J ends were trimmed by 7 bases and 1 base, with 7 bases remaining between them. The CDR3 totals 11 residues. CDR1 and CDR2 from the germline V gene are SQVTM and ANQGSEA. CDR3 bases: TGCAGCGCCCTCGGGAACACTGAAGCTTTCTTT. It yields the protein CSALGNTEAFF.

This clonotype came up a few times. At one end, the junction sequence differs from germline, possibly due to a read error. The genes are TRBV12-3 or TRBV12-4 and TRBJ2-1; either TRBD1 or TRBD2 may supply D (6 bases each). The CDR3 runs 14 residues. CDR3 sequence: CASSLGGPDNEQFF. The CDR3 region has the DNA TGTGCCAGCAGCTTAGGGGGGCCCGACAATGAGCAGTTCTTC.

The chain links TRBV7-9 to TRBJ1-1; no definite D call. Between the trimmed V and J ends, which lost 5 bases and 0 bases, there was a span of 16 bases. The CDR3 contains 16 residues. Germline values: CDR1 SEHNR, CDR2 FQNEAQ (reference sequence). The CDR3 region has the DNA TGTGCCAGCAGCCTACTAAGGACTCATATGAACACTGAAGCTTTCTTT. Translating it yields CASSLLRTHMNTEAFF.

J is TRBJ1-2 and V is TRBV28; D is undetermined. CDR1 is MDHEN, CDR2 SYDVKM, per germline. This CDR3 region has 16 residues. Trimming removed 3 bases at V and 3 bases at J, with 17 bases between. The DNA of the CDR3 is TGTGCCAGCAGTTTGGTGTCGGTGAGGGAGCACTATGGCTACACCTTC. It codes for CASSLVSVREHYGYTF.

The V call is TRBV9, the J call TRBJ2-1; the D is unclear. This CDR3 region has 12 residues. The germline V and J ends were trimmed by 3 bases and 12 bases, with 13 bases remaining between them. The V gene's germline CDR1 is SGDLS and CDR2 YYNGEE. The CDR3, as DNA: TGTGCCAGCAGCGGGAATCAGGTCCTGCAGTTCTTC. Translation gives CASSGNQVLQFF.

This clonotype showed up many times. The chain is built from TRBV4-3 and TRBJ2-1, with 11 bases lining up with TRBD2. The length of the CDR3 is 18 residues. V lost 3 bases, J lost 4 bases, and 11 bases stayed unmatched. The germline CDR1 and CDR2 sequences are LGHNA and YSLEER. The CDR3 region has the DNA TGCGCCAGCAGCCAGGCCTCAACCGGGACTAGCGGATACAATGAGCAGTTCTTC. It yields the protein CASSQASTGTSGYNEQFF.

This chain uses TRBV29-1 with TRBJ1-4; D gene uncertain. CDR3 size: 14 residues. In germline, CDR1 is SQVTM, CDR2 ANQGSEA. V was trimmed by 2 bases and J by 3 bases, leaving 10 bases between them. The CDR3 spells CSVELPGANEKLFF. CDR3 coding DNA: TGCAGCGTTGAACTCCCAGGAGCTAATGAAAAACTGTTTTTT.

This clonotype has a count of ten or more. This chain links TRBV4-1 with TRBJ2-4; D gene uncertain. CDR1 and CDR2 from the germline V gene are MGHRA and YSYEKL. The CDR3 extends over 15 amino acids. V shed 1 base and J shed 2 bases, with 9 bases lying between them. For the CDR3, the DNA is TGCGCCAGCAGCCAAGGGGGTTGGACCAAAAACATTCAGTACTTC. It codes for CASSQGGWTKNIQYF.